This record concerns one T cell receptor beta chain sequence. The antigen remains undetermined. Other DNA sequences from this sample encode an identical CDR3 as well. The data are from a study of cytotoxic CD8 clonotypes in ibrutinib-treated CLL. Study-wide background: The average sample held about 260,000 productive templates and fewer than 100,000 productive rearrangements.

The protocol was immunoSEQ multiplex PCR, while the TCRdb copy is restricted to in-frame clones and leaves out a portion. Among about 160,000 clones, more than 70% were seen once, and the ten largest hold 3% to 3.5%. Study results and limitations: Public clonotypes, an uncommon group, contracted or remained stable on treatment.

The sample consisted of PBMCs, taken at disease progression, from a patient treated with ibrutinib. The TCR originated in a human donor with chronic lymphocytic leukemia.

CDR3: CASSLVLAGSYEQYF. In DNA, the CDR3 is TGTGCCAGCAGCTTAGTTCTAGCGGGGTCCTACGAGCAGTACTTC. The chain links TRBV7-9 to TRBJ2-7; 9 nucleotides agree with TRBD2. The germline CDR1 and CDR2 sequences are SEHNR and FQNEAQ (reference sequence). V dropped 1 base and J dropped 1; count of bases not matched to a gene: 2. The CDR3 runs 15 residues.